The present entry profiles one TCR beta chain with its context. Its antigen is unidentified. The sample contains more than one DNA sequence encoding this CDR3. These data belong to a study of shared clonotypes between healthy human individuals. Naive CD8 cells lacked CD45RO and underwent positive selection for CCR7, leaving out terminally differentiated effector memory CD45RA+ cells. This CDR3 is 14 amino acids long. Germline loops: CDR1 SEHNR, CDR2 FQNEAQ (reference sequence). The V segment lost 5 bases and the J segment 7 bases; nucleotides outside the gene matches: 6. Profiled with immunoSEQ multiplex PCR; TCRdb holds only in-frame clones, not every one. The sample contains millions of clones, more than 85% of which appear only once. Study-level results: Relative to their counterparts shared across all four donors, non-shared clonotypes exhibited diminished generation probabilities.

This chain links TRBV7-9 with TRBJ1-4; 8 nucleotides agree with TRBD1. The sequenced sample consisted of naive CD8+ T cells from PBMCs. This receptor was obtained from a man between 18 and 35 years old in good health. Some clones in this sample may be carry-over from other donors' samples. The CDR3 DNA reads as TGTGCCAGCAGCCCCGACAGGGGCGGTGAAAAACTGTTTTTT. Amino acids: CASSPDRGGEKLFF.